These 6 T cell receptor beta chains came from one sample sequenced in a study of CD8 T cells in cerebrospinal fluid in Alzheimer's disease. TCRdb reprocessed the 10x single-cell sequencing reads and reports one entry per CDR3 protein, with no DNA. The repertoire table contains about 1,000 distinct CDR3 sequences. The sample was cerebrospinal fluid. The source of these receptors is a human donor in good health.

Considering frequency, this clonotype is medium-sized. The chain has TRBV19 and TRBJ1-2. This CDR3 contains 13 residues. The germline V gene has CDR1 LNHDA and CDR2 SQIVND (reference sequence). CDR3 in amino acids: CASSKGYNYGYTF.

This clonotype is deemed medium-sized by its frequency. The genes are TRBV5-6 and TRBJ2-1; as DNA is missing, the TRBD1 call by TCRdb cannot be tested. The CDR3 has 13 residues. Germline CDR1 reads SGHDT; CDR2 reads YYEEEE. Here the CDR3 reads CASSRPEGNEQFF.

Measured by frequency, this clonotype is large. The rearrangement links TRBV7-9 to TRBJ2-1. This CDR3 region has 12 residues. Germline loops: CDR1 SEHNR, CDR2 FQNEAQ (reference sequence). CDR3 loop: CASSLDRYEQFF.

In terms of frequency, this clonotype is medium-sized (0.01 to 0.1%). The chain uses TRBV18 and TRBJ1-2; lacking DNA, the TRBD1 call made by TCRdb goes unchecked. CDR3 length equals 15 residues. Germline V CDR1 and CDR2: KGHSH, LQKENI. The CDR3 region is CASSPPQGGRRRYTF.

This clonotype is medium-sized (0.01 to 0.1%) by frequency. The chain has TRBV19 and TRBJ2-1; TCRdb returns TRBD1, unconfirmable since there is no DNA. The CDR3 loop spans 14 amino acids. CDR1 and CDR2 (germline): LNHDA, SQIVND (reference sequence). The CDR3 reads CASSIGDRGSEQFF.

Measured by frequency, this clonotype is large. V and J are TRBV27 and TRBJ1-2; lacking DNA, the TRBD1 call made by TCRdb goes unchecked. This CDR3 comprises 13 residues. Germline lookup yields CDR1 MNHEY and CDR2 SMNVEV (reference sequence). CDR3 residues: CASSRDREYGYTF.